Listed here are 30 T cell receptor beta chains from one sample, sequenced in a study of cytomegalovirus exposure and HLA in healthy donors. The PCR ran on 60 Vbeta and 13 Jbeta primers. Assay: immunoSEQ multiplex PCR; the TCRdb copy retains only in-frame clones and omits some. The sample has more than 100,000 clones, roughly 80% seen once. Sequencing was carried out using PBMCs. The source of these receptors is a man aged 25 to 40 in good health and CMV-seronegative.

Worth noting for this clone: Germline is not matched at one junction end, which may reflect a read error. The chain uses TRBV6-6 and TRBJ1-1; no definite D call. CDR3 length: 15 amino acids. Germline loops: CDR1 MNHNY, CDR2 SVGAGI (reference sequence). DNA of the CDR3: TGTGCCAGCACTGACCCTGAGGGTATGAAAACTGAAGCTTTCTTT. Translating gives CASTDPEGMKTEAFF.

The chain is built from TRBV7-9 and TRBJ1-4, with D maybe TRBD1 (6 bases). Germline CDR1 is SEHNR and CDR2 is FQNEAQ (reference sequence). The ends were cut back, 5 bases at V and 8 bases at J, with 24 bases in the middle. This CDR3 is built from 17 residues. CDR3 region: CASSPGDGGRVEEKLFF. The CDR3 nucleotides read TGTGCCAGCAGCCCCGGCGATGGGGGCAGAGTGGAGGAAAAACTGTTTTTT.

The V call is TRBV7-9, the J call TRBJ1-2; maybe TRBD1 (5 bases). From germline, CDR1 is SEHNR and CDR2 FQNEAQ (reference sequence). The V gene lost 1 base and the J gene lost 8 bases, with 8 bases spanning the gap. There are 12 residues in the CDR3. The CDR3 bases are TGTGCCAGCAGCTTAGGTGCAGGGGGCTACACCTTC. Amino acids: CASSLGAGGYTF. Filled out from reference TRBV7-9 and TRBJ1-2, the complete variable domain reads DTGVSQNPRHKITKRGQNVTFRCDPISEHNRLYWYRQTLGQGPEFLTYFQNEAQLEKSRLLSDRFSAERPKGSFSTLEIQRTEQGDSAMYLCASSLGAGGYTFGSGTRLTVV.

The chain carries TRBV27 and TRBJ2-5; 8 bases map to TRBD2. Germline CDR1 and CDR2: MNHEY and SMNVEV (reference sequence). This CDR3 spans 15 amino acids. After removal of 4 bases from V and 4 bases from J, the junction contained 8 bases not matched to a gene. CDR3 protein: CASSYARGGRETQYF. The CDR3 region has the DNA TGTGCCAGCAGTTATGCCCGGGGGGGCCGAGAGACCCAGTACTTC.

DNA for the CDR3: TGCGCCAGCAGCCAGTACAGGTTCCAAGAGACCCAGTACTTC. Its protein product is CASSQYRFQETQYF. The chain employs TRBV4-1 and TRBJ2-5, with a tentative D call TRBD1 (5 bases). The CDR3 runs 14 residues. The V end lost 3 bases, the J end lost 1 base, and 9 bases lay between the germline ends. CDR1 is MGHRA and CDR2 is YSYEKL in the germline V gene.

This chain uses TRBV7-2 with TRBJ2-3, with D perhaps matching TRBD2 (5 bases). The CDR3 length is 15 residues. CDR1 and CDR2 (germline): SGHTA, FQGNSA. The germline V and J ends were trimmed by 1 base and 4 bases, with 12 bases remaining between them. The CDR3 here is CASSLEVGVPDTQYF. The CDR3 DNA reads TGTGCCAGCAGCTTAGAAGTGGGAGTTCCAGATACGCAGTATTTT.

The V gene is TRBV28, the J gene TRBJ1-1; D may be TRBD1 (6 bases). There are 13 residues in the CDR3. Germline CDR1 is MDHEN and CDR2 is SYDVKM. V was cut by 6 bases and J by 11 bases, with 19 bases left in between. CDR3: CASRESRQVGAFF. The CDR3 DNA reads as TGTGCCAGCAGAGAATCCCGACAGGTTGGGGCTTTCTTT.

This clone was counted once. The chain recombines TRBV18 with TRBJ1-1; TRBD1 agrees at 8 bases. The germline V gene encodes CDR1 KGHSH and CDR2 LQKENI. The CDR3 length is 18 residues. V shed 3 bases, J shed 1 base, and the junction held 13 bases outside the gene matches. The CDR3 loop reads CASSPGAQQGGTNTEAFF. CDR3 DNA sequence: TGTGCCAGCTCACCCGGGGCACAACAGGGGGGAACGAACACTGAAGCTTTCTTT.

The count of this clone is one. This chain uses TRBV5-1 with TRBJ1-6, with D tentatively TRBD1 (6 bases). CDR3 length: 15 amino acids. From germline, CDR1 is SGHRS and CDR2 YFSETQ. V lost 7 bases, J lost 4 bases, and 15 bases lay in between. CDR3 DNA sequence: TGCGCCAGCTCTGCGAGGGGGACGTATAATTCACCCCTCCACTTT. It yields the protein CASSARGTYNSPLHF.

The CDR3 DNA reads as TGTGCCAGCAGTTTATCACTAGCGGGGGAATCCTACAATGAGCAGTTCTTC. Protein sequence: CASSLSLAGESYNEQFF. The V gene is TRBV28, the J gene TRBJ2-1; 11 bases are a match to TRBD2. Per germline, CDR1 MDHEN and CDR2 SYDVKM. V was pared by 1 base and J by 1 base, with 3 bases of the junction left unmatched. CDR3 length: 17 residues.

The DNA for the CDR3 is TGTGCCAGCAGCCGCGGGACGGCTCTCCTGACTTTC. Translating gives CASSRGTALLTF. This rearrangement joins TRBV7-2 to TRBJ2-6, with D perhaps TRBD2 (6 bases). The CDR3 length is 12 residues. The V gene's germline CDR1 is SGHTA and CDR2 FQGNSA. The V gene lost 5 bases and the J gene lost 14 bases, with 13 bases spanning the gap.

The chain combines TRBV9 with TRBJ2-1; TRBD2 might be the D (6 bases). Germline V gene data show CDR1 as SGDLS and CDR2 as YYNGEE. This CDR3 region has 19 residues. Trimming left V 4 bases short and J 3 bases short, with 26 bases between. CDR3 bases: TGTGCCAGCAGCCCATACGACCCCAGATTCGCGGGGTACTACAATGAGCAGTTCTTC. It encodes CASSPYDPRFAGYYNEQFF.

This chain uses TRBV10-1 with TRBJ1-1; a weak D match, TRBD1 (6 bases). This CDR3 contains 14 residues. Germline lookup yields CDR1 WNHNN and CDR2 SYGVQD (reference sequence). V was trimmed by 2 bases and J by 5 bases, leaving 12 bases between them. The CDR3 sequence: CASSEIQGGTEAFF. CDR3 in DNA: TGCGCCAGCAGTGAGATACAGGGTGGTACTGAAGCTTTCTTT.

The chain has TRBV2 and TRBJ2-7; a weak D match, TRBD1 (6 bases). CDR3 length: 13 amino acids. Trimming pared 7 bases from V and 4 bases from J, leaving 14 bases between. Germline CDR1 SNHLY, CDR2 FYNNEI. The DNA for the CDR3 is TGTGCCAGCATAGGAACAGGGATATACGAGCAGTACTTC. Its protein is CASIGTGIYEQYF.

This sequence joins TRBV11-3 and TRBJ2-7; D might be TRBD1 (5 bases). Trimming removed 5 bases from V and 3 bases from J, with 11 bases in between. The CDR3 length is 13 residues. CDR1 and CDR2 from the germline V gene are SGHNT and YENEEA. The CDR3 loop reads CASSASRDYEQYF. DNA of the CDR3: TGTGCCAGCAGCGCGAGCAGGGACTACGAGCAGTACTTC.

The rearrangement links TRBV5-1 to TRBJ2-5, with 14 bases fitting TRBD2. The CDR3 contains 19 residues. The V gene end was trimmed by 4 bases and the J gene end by 3 bases; junction bases not matched to a gene: 14. Germline values: CDR1 SGHRS, CDR2 YFSETQ. The CDR3 region is CASSPGLAGGGLLKETQYF. For the CDR3, the DNA is TGCGCCAGCAGCCCTGGACTAGCGGGGGGCGGGTTGTTGAAAGAGACCCAGTACTTC.

This clone appeared a few times. This chain links TRBV5-1 with TRBJ2-3; 11 bases fit TRBD2. Germline loops: CDR1 SGHRS, CDR2 YFSETQ. The CDR3 loop spans 17 amino acids. The ends lost 2 bases at V and 2 bases at J; junction bases unmatched: 7. The CDR3 is CASSFSASGGFTDTQYF. In DNA, the CDR3 is TGCGCCAGCAGCTTTTCCGCTAGCGGGGGGTTCACAGATACGCAGTATTTT. The full variable domain, in which reference TRBV5-1 and TRBJ2-3 provide the parts outside the CDR3, is KAGVTQTPRYLIKTRGQQVTLSCSPISGHRSVSWYQQTPGQGLQFLFEYFSETQRNKGNFPGRFSGRQFSNSRSEMNVSTLELGDSALYLCASSFSASGGFTDTQYFGPGTRLTVL.

The V and J genes are TRBV27 and TRBJ2-7, with TRBD2 matching over 16 bases. The CDR3 runs to 15 residues. The J segment lost 8 bases and the V segment lost 5 bases, leaving 6 bases of the junction unmatched. The germline gives CDR1 MNHEY, CDR2 SMNVEV (reference sequence). The chain's CDR3 is CASSPGTSGGAQQYF. DNA of the CDR3: TGTGCCAGCAGTCCTGGGACTAGCGGGGGGGCCCAGCAGTACTTC.

The rearrangement uses TRBV13 and TRBJ2-1; D is perhaps TRBD2 (5 bases). This CDR3 comprises 13 residues. CDR1 and CDR2 from the germline V gene are PRHDT and FYEKMQ (reference sequence). V lost 3 bases to trimming and J lost 9 bases, with 12 bases between them. CDR3 protein: CASSFLGGGEQFF. CDR3 DNA: TGTGCCAGCAGCTTCCTAGGAGGCGGTGAGCAGTTCTTC. The whole variable domain, filled in from reference TRBV13 and TRBJ2-1, reads AAGVIQSPRHLIKEKRETATLKCYPIPRHDTVYWYQQGPGQDPQFLISFYEKMQSDKGSIPDRFSAQQFSDYHSELNMSSLELGDSALYFCASSFLGGGEQFFGPGTRLTVL.

This clone was observed a handful of times. This chain connects TRBV4-3 to TRBJ1-2; D is unclear. The V gene's germline CDR1 is LGHNA and CDR2 YSLEER. Trimming left V 0 bases short and J 8 bases short, with 10 bases between. The CDR3 is made up of 13 amino acids. The CDR3 here is CASSQEYQHGYTF. The CDR3, as DNA: TGCGCCAGCAGCCAAGAATACCAACACGGCTACACCTTC.

The chain employs TRBV19 and TRBJ2-7; 8 positions match TRBD1. Germline V gene data show CDR1 as LNHDA and CDR2 as SQIVND (reference sequence). Unmatched junction bases numbered 7, after V lost 7 bases and J lost 2 bases. This CDR3 comprises 14 residues. The CDR3 region has the DNA TGTGCCAGTAACCCCGGACAGGGTACCTACGAGCAGTACTTC. It encodes CASNPGQGTYEQYF.

A note on this clone: An end of the junction does not agree with germline; a read error may underlie this. V gene TRBV7-7 combines with J gene TRBJ2-2; 8 nucleotides align to TRBD2. Germline loops: CDR1 SSHAT, CDR2 FNYEAQ (reference sequence). This CDR3 is built from 20 residues. CDR3 sequence reads: CASRLGVRTSPSQGSGELFF. In nucleotides, the CDR3 is TGTGCCAGCAGATTAGGGGTGAGGACTAGCCCTTCCCAAGGGTCCGGGGAGCTGTTTTTT.

This clone was seen a single time. The chain combines TRBV29-1 with TRBJ2-5; the match to TRBD2 covers 8 bases. The CDR3 is 12 amino acids. Per the germline V gene, CDR1 is SQVTM and CDR2 is ANQGSEA. The J segment lost 5 bases and the V segment lost 2 bases, leaving 1 base of the junction unmatched. For the CDR3, the DNA is TGCAGCGTTGAAACTAGCGGTGAGACCCAGTACTTC. Translating gives CSVETSGETQYF.

This chain joins TRBV5-6 and TRBJ1-6; 8 bases are a match to TRBD1. With 5 bases clipped from V and 4 bases from J, the junction kept 17 bases outside the gene matches. Germline V gene lookup returns CDR1 SGHDT and CDR2 YYEEEE. The CDR3 is 19 residues long. DNA of the CDR3: TGTGCCAGCAGTTTCGGACAGGGATCCCTAGATTCTTATAATTCACCCCTCCACTTT. Amino acids: CASSFGQGSLDSYNSPLHF.

The CDR3 here is CASSFQGSNTEAFF. The CDR3, as DNA: TGCGCCAGCAGCTTCCAGGGATCGAACACTGAAGCTTTCTTT. The rearrangement links TRBV5-1 to TRBJ1-1; D possibly corresponds to TRBD1 (5 bases). The CDR3 covers 14 residues. Germline V gene data show CDR1 as SGHRS and CDR2 as YFSETQ. The V and J ends lost 2 bases and 1 base respectively, with 9 bases between them.

The chain carries TRBV5-1 and TRBJ2-5; 13 bases map to TRBD2. Germline V gene sequence: CDR1 SGHRS, CDR2 YFSETQ. Unmatched junction bases numbered 8, after V lost 4 bases and J lost 2 bases. The CDR3 length is 17 residues. The CDR3 coding sequence is TGCGCCAGCAGCCTAGGACTAGCGGGGGCCTTACAAGAGACCCAGTACTTC. This gives the protein CASSLGLAGALQETQYF.

The chain combines TRBV5-8 with TRBJ1-2; D is undetermined. Deletions cut 3 bases from V and 2 bases from J, with 17 bases between. The CDR3 spans 16 residues. Germline loops: CDR1 SGHTS, CDR2 YDEGEE. DNA of the CDR3: TGTGCCAGCAGCTGGCAAAACAGTCCCCCCAACTATGGCTACACCTTC. Translated: CASSWQNSPPNYGYTF.

The gene calls are TRBV15 and TRBJ1-2, with D perhaps TRBD1 (6 bases). Trimming removed 1 base at V and 6 bases at J, with 15 bases between. Germline CDR1 and CDR2: LNHNV and YYDKDF (reference sequence). This CDR3 has 15 residues. CDR3 nucleotide sequence: TGTGCCACCAGCAGAGGACAGGTCCATAAGGATGGCTACACCTTC. It codes for CATSRGQVHKDGYTF. The full variable domain, in which reference TRBV15 and TRBJ1-2 provide the parts outside the CDR3, is DAMVIQNPRYQVTQFGKPVTLSCSQTLNHNVMYWYQQKSSQAPKLLFHYYDKDFNNEADTPDNFQSRRPNTSFCFLDIRSPGLGDTAMYLCATSRGQVHKDGYTFGSGTRLTVV.

CDR3 nucleotide sequence: TGTGCCAGTAAGGACAGAACCTCTGGAAACACCATATATTTT. It codes for CASKDRTSGNTIYF. The chain recombines TRBV19 with TRBJ1-3; a possible D gene is TRBD1 (6 bases). The V end was cut by 7 bases, the J end by 0 bases, with 10 bases between. The V gene's germline CDR1 is LNHDA and CDR2 SQIVND (reference sequence). This CDR3 has 14 amino acids. The whole variable domain, remainder taken from reference TRBV19 and TRBJ1-3, is DGGITQSPKYLFRKEGQNVTLSCEQNLNHDAMYWYRQDPGQGLRLIYYSQIVNDFQKGDIAEGYSVSREKKESFPLTVTSAQKNPTAFYLCASKDRTSGNTIYFGEGSWLTVV.

This chain joins TRBV2 and TRBJ2-3; TRBD2 matches 9 bases. V lost 8 bases and J lost 0; bases outside the gene matches: 3. Germline assignment: CDR1 SNHLY and CDR2 FYNNEI. The CDR3 spans 14 residues. CDR3 sequence reads: CASRGLASTDTQYF. In DNA form, the CDR3 reads TGTGCCAGCCGAGGACTAGCGAGCACAGATACGCAGTATTTT.